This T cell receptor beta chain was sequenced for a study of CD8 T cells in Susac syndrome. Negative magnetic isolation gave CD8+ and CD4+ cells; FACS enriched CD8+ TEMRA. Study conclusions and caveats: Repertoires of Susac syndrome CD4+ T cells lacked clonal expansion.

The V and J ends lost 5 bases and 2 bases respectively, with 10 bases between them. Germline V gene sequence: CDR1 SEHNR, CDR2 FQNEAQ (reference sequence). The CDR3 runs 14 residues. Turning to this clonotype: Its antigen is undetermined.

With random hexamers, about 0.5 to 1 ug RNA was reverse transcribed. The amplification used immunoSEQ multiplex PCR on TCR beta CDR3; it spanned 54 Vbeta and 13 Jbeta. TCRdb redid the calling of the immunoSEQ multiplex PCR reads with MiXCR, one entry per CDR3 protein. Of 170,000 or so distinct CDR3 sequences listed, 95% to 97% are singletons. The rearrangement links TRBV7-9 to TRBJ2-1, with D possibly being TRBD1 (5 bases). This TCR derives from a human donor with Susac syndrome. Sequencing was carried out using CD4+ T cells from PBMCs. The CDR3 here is CASSPTVTYNEQFF. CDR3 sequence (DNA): TGTGCCAGCAGCCCGACAGTCACCTACAATGAGCAGTTCTTC.